What follows describes a single T cell receptor beta chain. What antigen it recognizes has not been identified. Within one base of it there is no much larger clone, and no base qualities were kept. The CDR3 starts with the cysteine, ends with the phenylalanine, and has 16 residues. Just CDR3 DNA is preserved here, 48 bases in frame from base 1. V loses 7 bases at its end and J loses 3 bases; junction bases beyond the gene matches: 10. The CDR1 and CDR2 encoded by the germline V gene are SQVTM and ANQGSEA. The donors were healthy, HIV-negative adults who had no recently reported acute infections or vaccinations. All donors were Caucasian adults living in Nashville, Tennessee, USA. For unsorted samples, some 90 million PBMCs were counted and genomic DNA was extracted with the QIAamp DNA Blood Mini kit. Blood was collected by leukapheresis, and PBMCs were isolated by Ficoll-Histopaque density gradient centrifugation and then cryopreserved in liquid nitrogen vapor phase.

The sample originates from a study of shared clonotypes between healthy human individuals (dated by TCRdb to between 2020 and 2021). Regarding the study in general: The cohort included three men and a couple of women between 18 and 49 years of age. The study deeply sequenced blood TCR repertoires of five healthy adults to estimate repertoire size and the extent of clonotype sharing between individuals. Different laboratories and diverse techniques were used to prepare libraries and sequence TCR repertoires, to increase sequencing depth and limit assay-specific biases. Leukapheresis yielded between about 0.94 and 9.5 billion PBMCs per donor. Overall study outcomes, separate from this receptor: Based on pairwise subsampling, the degree of clonotype sharing among donors was expected to be affected by sequencing depth. Because the study included only a small number of donors, the genetic and exposure-history diversity represented was limited. Sampling was restricted to blood, and TCR repertoires in tissue are likely to differ from TCR repertoires in blood.

TCR CDR3 regions were amplified from genomic DNA by multiplex PCR using the deep immunoSEQ assay. Genomic DNA extracted from each cell subset was distributed evenly over all wells of several immunoSEQ 96-well plates, and each plate served as one replicate. For unsorted PBMC, roughly 0.3 ug genomic DNA, equal to approximately 30,000 T cell genomes, was loaded into each replicate PCR. Genomic DNA from unsorted PBMC was sequenced over ten immunoSEQ deep assay plates. The purified libraries were quantified using a Qubit 3.0 fluorometer, sized with a Bioanalyzer 2100, and then quantified again using the KAPA Library Quantification kit. Each immunoSEQ 96-well plate was sequenced on its own single-read 150-cycle Illumina NextSeq 550 flow cell. Concerning the study's data processing: Because the immunoSEQ output held only junctional sequences and lacked quality scores, the filtering could not match the filtering applied to full-length reads. Sequences were annotated with PyIR, a Python wrapper for IgBLAST v1.9, using IMGT germline references to assign V/J genes and CDR3. Reads were removed for weak V/J assignments (E-value above 1e-6), missing CDR3, stop codons, out-of-frame junctions, or ambiguous translated residues. V3J clonotypes were defined as sequences sharing the same inferred V gene, J gene, and CDR3 amino acid sequence. The percentage overlap between two repertoires was calculated by dividing the number of shared unique clonotypes by the size of the smaller repertoire. RTK rarefaction, the Chao1 estimator, and Recon v2.1 estimates of unobserved clonotypes were used to assess repertoire richness. TCRdb carries this immuneACCESS record with in-frame sequences only. Its versions omit some clonotypes, under half of them owing to an unresolved V gene in the studies checked, with the rest unexplained. The D gene and trimming were derived from the DNA, and the V and J assignments and clone size from that table. This sample lists some 490,000 clones; roughly 80% were detected once. The ten most abundant clones make up about 12% of the sample.

The chain is assembled from TRBV29-1 and TRBJ2-3; 13 bases in between match TRBD2. The sample was PBMCs. The TCR comes from a woman aged 40-49 years in good health. Some clones in this sample may be carry-over from other donors' samples. The CDR3 region has the sequence CSALGLAGESTDTQYF. The DNA sequence is TGCAGCGCCTTAGGACTAGCGGGAGAATCAACAGATACGCAGTATTTT.